This TCR beta chain was identified in a study of shared clonotypes between healthy human individuals. Assay used: immunoSEQ multiplex PCR; TCRdb lists only in-frame clones, some missing. In the table there are roughly 1,000,000 clones, around 82% of which are singletons. On this clone itself: The antigen remains unidentified.

General study results and limits: A handful of donors had around 5.2% of their naive CD4 clonotypes in common.

Input material: memory CD4+ T cells from PBMCs. Noted subset: CD45RA-negative fraction. The TCR originated in a man in his late teens or twenties in good health. Some clones in this sample may be carry-over from other donors' samples.

The CDR3 DNA follows: TGTGCCAGCAGCTACGGGGTCAGGACCGGGGAGCTGTTTTTT. Amino acids: CASSYGVRTGELFF. The chain carries TRBV7-9 and TRBJ2-2, with D perhaps matching TRBD2 (5 bases). Per the germline V gene, CDR1 is SEHNR and CDR2 is FQNEAQ (reference sequence). Trimming took off 4 bases at V and 5 bases at J, with 11 bases between the two ends. The CDR3 spans 14 residues.